Below are 18 T cell receptor beta chains sequenced from a single sample in a study of control samples from healthy donors and cancer patients. Produced via immunoSEQ multiplex PCR; TCRdb's table is partial and in-frame only. The profile shows 70,000 to 90,000 clones, around 94% of them singletons. Sequencing was carried out using blood. Source of these receptors: a middle-aged woman in good health.

This clone was seen only once. CDR3: CASSQDERLGNSPLHF. The CDR3 DNA sequence: TGCGCCAGCAGCCAAGATGAGAGATTGGGGAATTCACCCCTCCACTTT. The chain carries TRBV4-3 and TRBJ1-6; D unclear. Deletions cut 0 bases from V and 7 bases from J, with 13 bases between. Germline V lookup: CDR1 LGHNA, CDR2 YSLEER. This CDR3 has 16 residues.

The CDR3 here is CASSPPGYQETQYF. CDR3 bases: TGTGCCAGCTCACCACCGGGGTATCAAGAGACCCAGTACTTC. This chain joins TRBV18 and TRBJ2-5; D uncertain. Germline CDR1 KGHSH, CDR2 LQKENI. Trimming took 0 bases from V and 2 from J, leaving 7 bases between them. The CDR3 loop spans 14 amino acids.

This clone came up once. V gene TRBV4-3 combines with J gene TRBJ1-3; D not certain. The CDR3 length is 17 residues. Germline V gives CDR1 LGHNA, CDR2 YSLEER. The germline V and J ends were trimmed by 1 base and 0 bases, with 13 bases remaining between them. The CDR3 is CASSQASREASGNTIYF. The CDR3 bases are TGCGCCAGCAGCCAAGCGAGTAGGGAGGCCTCTGGAAACACCATATATTTT.

The chain employs TRBV7-2 and TRBJ1-5; TRBD1 matches 7 bases. This CDR3 is built from 13 residues. Germline assignment: CDR1 SGHTA and CDR2 FQGNSA. V was clipped by 1 base and J by 10 bases; unmatched bases: 4. The CDR3 sequence: CASSLGDSSPQHF. The CDR3 DNA reads TGTGCCAGCAGCTTAGGGGACAGCTCTCCCCAGCATTTT.

The DNA for the CDR3 is TGTGCCAGTAGTTCCTGGGAGGTAACACCCCTCCACTTT. This encodes CASSSWEVTPLHF. The J gene is TRBJ1-6, the V gene TRBV19; D is uncertain. Germline V gene sequence: CDR1 LNHDA, CDR2 SQIVND (reference sequence). This CDR3 contains 13 residues. The V end was cut by 5 bases, the J end by 11 bases, with 13 bases between.

This clone was picked up one time. This rearrangement joins TRBV19 to TRBJ1-1; D unresolved. Per germline, CDR1 LNHDA and CDR2 SQIVND (reference sequence). The CDR3 extends over 11 amino acids. The V gene lost 8 bases and the J gene lost 11 bases, with 15 bases spanning the gap. CDR3 sequence (DNA): TGTGCCAGTGCGGAGGGAATAAAGGCTTTCTTT. Its translation: CASAEGIKAFF.

The chain is built from TRBV5-5 and TRBJ1-1; 7 nucleotides align to TRBD1. The germline gives CDR1 SGHKS, CDR2 YYEKEE (reference sequence). The V gene end was trimmed by 4 bases and the J gene end by 4 bases; junction bases not matched to a gene: 19. This CDR3 has 18 residues. CDR3 amino acids: CASSATGWLVGGFTEAFF. CDR3 coding DNA: TGTGCCAGCAGCGCCACGGGTTGGCTTGTAGGGGGCTTCACTGAAGCTTTCTTT.

The chain is built from TRBV19 and TRBJ1-1; D might be TRBD1 (5 bases). Trimming cost V 6 bases and J 1 base, with 15 bases left between them. This CDR3 comprises 15 residues. CDR1 is LNHDA, CDR2 SQIVND, per germline (reference sequence). CDR3 sequence: CASSDSASPNTEAFF. In DNA form, the CDR3 reads TGTGCCAGTAGCGACAGTGCCAGCCCGAACACTGAAGCTTTCTTT.

CDR3 nucleotides: TGTGCCAGCAGTGAGCCCTCACAGGGAAGGGAGCAGTACTTC. It translates to CASSEPSQGREQYF. V usage is TRBV6-1 and J usage is TRBJ2-7; weak D call: TRBD1 (6 bases). Germline assignment: CDR1 MNHNS and CDR2 SASEGT. The CDR3 spans 14 residues. V dropped 3 bases and J dropped 7 bases, with 16 bases sitting between them.

This chain uses TRBV7-9 with TRBJ1-1; no clear D gene. The CDR3 is made up of 15 amino acids. The germline gives CDR1 SEHNR, CDR2 FQNEAQ (reference sequence). Trimming pared 1 base from V and 2 bases from J, leaving 11 bases between. This CDR3 reads CASSLGVGINTEAFF. The CDR3, as DNA: TGTGCCAGCAGCTTAGGGGTAGGAATTAACACTGAAGCTTTCTTT. The full variable domain, with the rest looked up from reference TRBV7-9 and TRBJ1-1, is DTGVSQNPRHKITKRGQNVTFRCDPISEHNRLYWYRQTLGQGPEFLTYFQNEAQLEKSRLLSDRFSAERPKGSFSTLEIQRTEQGDSAMYLCASSLGVGINTEAFFGQGTRLTVV.

The chain couples TRBV25-1 to TRBJ1-2, with 7 bases identical to TRBD1. CDR3 size: 16 residues. Germline lookup yields CDR1 MGHDK and CDR2 SYGVNS. V lost 4 bases to trimming and J lost 7 bases; unmatched junction nucleotides: 15. The CDR3 coding sequence is TGTGCCAGCAGTGTCGGGGGATTAGGGGGCAATGGTGGCTACACCTTC. Amino acid sequence: CASSVGGLGGNGGYTF.

This chain links TRBV7-8 with TRBJ2-5; TRBD2 agrees at 7 bases. J gave up 4 bases and V 1 base, and 6 bases lay outside the gene matches. Germline CDR1 reads SGHVS; CDR2 reads FQNEAQ. The CDR3 extends over 15 amino acids. CDR3 bases: TGTGCCAGCAGCTTAGGCGGGGGTTTCTCAGAGACCCAGTACTTC. Its protein is CASSLGGGFSETQYF.

The chain has TRBV6-1 and TRBJ2-2, with a weak D call TRBD1 (6 bases). Germline V gene data show CDR1 as MNHNS and CDR2 as SASEGT. The CDR3 extends over 14 amino acids. Trimming shortened V by 1 base and J by 7 bases, and 10 bases separated the two germline ends. DNA of the CDR3: TGTGCCAGCAGTGAAGGACTCAGGGGCGGGGAGCTGTTTTTT. As protein: CASSEGLRGGELFF.

The J gene is TRBJ2-5, the V gene TRBV2, with 15 bases that match TRBD2. The length of the CDR3 is 18 residues. V dropped 6 bases and J dropped 0; count of bases not matched to a gene: 8. The germline V gene has CDR1 SNHLY and CDR2 FYNNEI. The CDR3 loop reads CASRAGLAGGKYQETQYF. In nucleotides, the CDR3 is TGTGCCAGCAGAGCCGGACTAGCGGGAGGGAAGTACCAAGAGACCCAGTACTTC. The whole variable domain, filled in from reference TRBV2 and TRBJ2-5, reads EPEVTQTPSHQVTQMGQEVILRCVPISNHLYFYWYRQILGQKVEFLVSFYNNEISEKSEIFDDQFSVERPDGSNFTLKIRSTKLEDSAMYFCASRAGLAGGKYQETQYFGPGTRLLVL.

This clone was seen just once. The V and J genes are TRBV29-1 and TRBJ1-1, with 9 bases matching TRBD1. In germline, CDR1 is SQVTM, CDR2 ANQGSEA. V lost 3 bases and J lost 0; bases outside the gene matches: 5. There are 15 residues in the CDR3. The CDR3 protein is CSVEGQGGMNTEAFF. The CDR3 bases are TGCAGCGTTGAGGGACAGGGAGGAATGAACACTGAAGCTTTCTTT. Using reference TRBV29-1 and TRBJ1-1 for the parts outside the CDR3, the full variable domain is SAVISQKPSRDICQRGTSLTIQCQVDSQVTMMFWYRQQPGQSLTLIATANQGSEATYESGFVIDKFPISRPNLTFSTLTVSNMSPEDSSIYLCSVEGQGGMNTEAFFGQGTRLTVV.

The chain has TRBV30 and TRBJ1-1, with 7 bases fitting TRBD1. The ends lost 4 bases at V and 9 bases at J; junction bases unmatched: 11. Germline values: CDR1 GTSNPN, CDR2 SVGIG (reference sequence). The CDR3 spans 13 residues. The CDR3 sequence: CAWTNTGQPKAFF. CDR3 nucleotides: TGTGCCTGGACCAACACGGGACAGCCTAAAGCTTTCTTT.

This chain uses TRBV30 with TRBJ2-5, with D unclear. Between the trimmed V and J ends, which lost 1 base and 0 bases, there was a span of 9 bases. This CDR3 spans 14 amino acids. Germline V gene lookup returns CDR1 GTSNPN and CDR2 SVGIG (reference sequence). CDR3 DNA sequence: TGTGCCTGGAGTGGTTTGGGGAACCAAGAGACCCAGTACTTC. It translates to CAWSGLGNQETQYF.

This clone was seen once. The chain joins TRBV27 to TRBJ1-5; D remains unclear. The CDR3 totals 19 residues. Germline-derived CDR1 and CDR2 are MNHEY and SMNVEV (reference sequence). V was pared by 5 bases and J by 0 bases, with 23 bases between. The CDR3 loop reads CASSPGKGGSLASNQPQHF. CDR3 in DNA: TGTGCCAGCAGTCCCGGGAAAGGAGGCAGTTTGGCTAGCAATCAGCCCCAGCATTTT.